This TCR beta chain was identified in a study of blood T cells in healthy people across ages (dated by TCRdb to the mid-2010s). Describing the broader study: In model experiments, roughly one uniquely barcoded TCR beta cDNA molecule per two T cells was captured by template switching. To track age-related changes in TCR beta repertoire diversity, the study relied on deep sequencing normalized with unique cDNA molecular identifiers. The donors were split into four age groups: young (average 16 years), middle-aged (around 37), aged (more than 55) and long-lived (approximately 80). Donors of different ages were randomly distributed across sequencing lanes to avoid experimental bias. Two additional independent replicas of 1 million unique cDNA reads from the same blood draw were analyzed for two donors (one aged 18 to 29 and one aged 80 or older). Study-level results and caveats: Since profiling was done on bulk unsorted PBMCs, naive and antigen-experienced compartments could not be conclusively compared. Observed TCR beta diversity per million T cells fell roughly linearly with age, and a significant reduction was already apparent by age around 40. Estimates of total diversity based on one million sequenced T cells were considered lower bounds and underestimates. Because donor CMV infection status was unknown, age-related changes in expanded clonotypes were potentially confounded. There was a strong correlation between observed TCR beta diversity and the percentage of naive T cells measured by flow cytometry. Compared with the aged group, more naive CD4+ T cells, fewer expanded clones and increased TCR diversity were shown by the long-lived group, suggesting age selection.

The donors were 40 or so Caucasian individuals from Russia, aged roughly 6 to 100 years, who were systemically healthy. About 10 milliliters of peripheral blood were drawn from each donor into EDTA-treated Vacutainer tubes. Ficoll-Paque density-gradient centrifugation was used to isolate PBMCs, with at least 7 million per sample. Total RNA was extracted from PBMCs with Trizol reagent, with at least 5 micrograms obtained per sample. For every donor, an aliquot of PBMCs went through flow cytometry to measure the percentages of naive CD45RAhigh/CD27high T cells. This clonotype was seen only a few times. The specificity of this receptor is unknown. Per-nucleotide qualities are absent, and no much larger clonotype sits a single base away. The library was generated by 5' RACE. The instrument was an Illumina HiSeq 2500. The second PCR ran for roughly 6 to 11 cycles and used a J-beta primer mix along with a sample-barcoded 5' primer. Each TCR beta cDNA molecule received a unique molecular identifier from a template-switch 5' adaptor carrying 12 random nucleotides. Each sample yielded at least 3 million CDR3-containing paired-end reads. The Mint cDNA synthesis kit, primed by a TRBC-specific oligonucleotide, was used to synthesize first-strand cDNA from all RNA. All cDNA was treated with uracil-DNA glycosylase and then went through a first 18-cycle PCR with the universal primers M1SS and BC2_uni_R. In the source study's methods: Normalization of each sample was performed by random selection of 1 million high-quality reads, each carrying a distinct molecular identifier. Instead of being binned into consensus sequences, reads with shared molecular identifiers were discarded. CDR3 identification, clonotype clustering and error correction used MiTCR with a Q25 quality threshold and the strictest error-elimination algorithm. Lower-bound total TCR beta diversity was estimated with a nonparametric unseen species model using Euler transformation. The raw public data were reprocessed by TCRdb itself: fastp quality trimming at Q25, MiXCR clonotype calling, in-frame beta chains only. Each CDR3 protein appears once, grouped with its most common genes and DNA. Clone size and V and J calls follow TCRdb, not the original study. Recorded for this sample are over a million distinct CDR3 sequences; under 55% of them occurred a single time. The ten top clones hold 15% to 20% of the sample.

The germline V gene specifies MGHDK as CDR1 and SYGVNS as CDR2. V is pared back by 3 bases and J by 2 bases, with 17 bases lying between the germline termini. From the cysteine up to the phenylalanine, the CDR3 has a length of 16 residues. Just CDR3 DNA is preserved here, 48 bases in frame from base 1. The source of this sequence is a woman aged 55 to 70 in good health. Sequencing was carried out using blood. Rearrangement joined TRBV25-1 to TRBJ2-7; the D assignment is uncertain and may be TRBD1 or TRBD2, with 6 bases supporting each. CDR3 region: CASSDKFRGQTYEQYF. The DNA reads as follows: TGTGCCAGCAGTGATAAGTTTCGGGGGCAGACCTACGAGCAGTACTTC.